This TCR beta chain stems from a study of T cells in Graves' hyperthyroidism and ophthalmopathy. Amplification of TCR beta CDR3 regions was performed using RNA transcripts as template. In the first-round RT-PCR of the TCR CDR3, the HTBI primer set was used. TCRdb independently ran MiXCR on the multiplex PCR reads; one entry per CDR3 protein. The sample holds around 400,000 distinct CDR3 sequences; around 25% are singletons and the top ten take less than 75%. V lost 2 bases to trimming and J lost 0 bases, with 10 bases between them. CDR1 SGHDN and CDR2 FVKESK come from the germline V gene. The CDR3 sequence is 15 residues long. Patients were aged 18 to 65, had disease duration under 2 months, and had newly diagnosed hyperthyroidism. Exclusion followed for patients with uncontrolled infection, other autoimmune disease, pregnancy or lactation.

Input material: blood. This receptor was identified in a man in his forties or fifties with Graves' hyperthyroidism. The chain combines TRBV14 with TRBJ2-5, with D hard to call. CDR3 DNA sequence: TGTGCCAGCAGCCAAAGGTACCAGTACCAAGAGACCCAGTACTTC. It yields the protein CASSQRYQYQETQYF.